What follows describes a single T cell receptor (beta chain). Its antigen is unidentified. Primed by a sample-barcoded 5' primer and a J-beta primer mix, a second PCR proceeded for 7 to 11 cycles. TCRdb re-analysed the 5' RACE reads in MiXCR, keeping a single row per CDR3 protein. The sample has about 1.4 million distinct CDR3 sequences; approximately 59% are singletons. The data were obtained in a study of blood T cells in healthy people across ages. Study-wide results and limits: Relative to aged donors, long-lived donors carried more naive CD4+ cells and displayed higher diversity. Among T cells, TCR beta diversity per million cells dropped roughly linearly as age rose.

Donors were systemically healthy Caucasian individuals from Russia aged 6 to 90 years. Isolation of PBMCs gave at least 7 million cells per sample. The junction had 7 bases not matched to a gene; V was cut back by 5 bases and J by 4 bases. The CDR3 has 14 residues. Germline loops: CDR1 SGHTA, CDR2 FQGNSA. The genes are TRBV7-2 and TRBJ1-2, with TRBD1 matching over 7 bases. The TCR sequence derives from a man in his late teens or twenties in good health. Sequencing used blood. CDR3 sequence: CASSLTPGGYGYTF. The CDR3 DNA reads TGTGCCAGCAGCCTGACCCCAGGGGGCTATGGCTACACCTTC. The variable domain in full, with the rest retrieved from reference TRBV7-2 and TRBJ1-2, is GAGVSQSPSNKVTEKGKDVELRCDPISGHTALYWYRQSLGQGLEFLIYFQGNSAPDKSGLPSDRFSAERTGGSVSTLTIQRTQQEDSAVYLCASSLTPGGYGYTFGSGTRLTVV.